Reported below is one T cell receptor beta chain. Its antigen is unknown. This entry comes from a study of cytomegalovirus exposure and HLA in healthy donors. Findings and caveats of the study: Across all donors, roughly uniform sequencing depth was an assumption of the presence/absence analyses. Earlier analysis found most TCR beta V segments productive about 87% or about 30% of the time.

It was with 60 Vbeta and 13 Jbeta primers that the PCR ran. Only in-frame clones appear in the TCRdb table, and some are missing; sequencing was by immunoSEQ multiplex PCR. This sample has some 100,000 clones, with around three quarters found just once. This TCR was sampled from a woman aged 45-59 years in good health and CMV-seropositive. The sequencing input was PBMCs.

CDR3 bases: TGTGCCTGGAGTAGTGGCAAGGCGGGGGAGCAGTACTTC. This encodes CAWSSGKAGEQYF. V usage is TRBV30 and J usage is TRBJ2-7, with D possibly matching TRBD2 (6 bases). The CDR3 consists of 13 residues. Between the trimmed V and J ends, which lost 2 bases and 7 bases, there was a span of 15 bases. From germline, CDR1 is GTSNPN and CDR2 SVGIG (reference sequence).